This TCR beta chain originates from a study of beta chain features in type 1 diabetes. Overall study context: Comparable age, gender and cell yields were observed in patients relative to healthy donors.

Expressed TCRB transcripts were sequenced because the entire RNA isolate underwent reverse transcription. Generated by immunoSEQ multiplex PCR, the TCRdb table keeps only in-frame clones and is missing some. The table shows about 280,000 clones, with approximately 16% occurring only once. The CDR3 contains 21 residues. The germline V and J ends were trimmed by 0 bases and 0 bases, with 24 bases remaining between them. CDR1 is LGHNA, CDR2 YNFKEQ, per germline. Stem cell-like memory, regulatory, central memory and naive CD4+ cells were sorted via CD45RO/CCR7/CD25/CD127/CD95/CD27. Study observations and caveats: Patients showed naive, central memory and Treg TCRB repertoires that appeared more similar than those of healthy donors. Patients with Type 1 diabetes showed moderately but significantly shorter TCRB CDR3s in all four CD4+ subsets. Reduced insertions and increased deletions marked VDJ junctions in type 1 diabetes patients.

A word on this clone: Its antigen is unidentified.

Sequencing was carried out using naive CD4+ T cells from blood. This chain connects TRBV4-2 to TRBJ2-1; perhaps TRBD1 as D (6 bases). The TCR was taken from a man aged 18 to 29 with type 1 diabetes. The CDR3 DNA reads TGTGCCAGCAGCCAAGAGCGGGCCCCCCAAGATCCCAGGGGCTCCTACAATGAGCAGTTCTTC. It yields the protein CASSQERAPQDPRGSYNEQFF.